Listed below are T cell receptor beta chains from one sample, sequenced in a study of control samples from healthy donors and cancer patients. Only in-frame clones appear in the TCRdb table, and some are missing; sequencing was by immunoSEQ multiplex PCR. The data hold about 250,000 clones, with approximately 80% observed a single time. Material for sequencing was PBMCs. The origin of the receptors is a woman aged 55-70 years with lung cancer. Each CDR3 is given with its conserved first and last residue. D genes are given only for firm matches. Clone size appears in some rows only: once, few, many, or a class for an expanded clone.

clone_size,d_call,j_call,v_call,cdr3_aa,cdr3_nt
-,-,TRBJ1-2,TRBV5-1,CASSLVGQSGYTF,TGCGCCAGCAGCTTGGTGGGGCAGAGTGGCTACACCTTC
-,TRBD2,TRBJ2-7,TRBV5-5,CASSRLAGGRSSYEQYF,TGTGCCAGCAGTCGACTAGCGGGGGGCAGGAGCTCCTACGAGCAGTACTTC
once,-,TRBJ2-1,TRBV5-1,CASSLGLTTYNEQFF,TGCGCCAGCAGCTTAGGACTGACCACCTACAATGAGCAGTTCTTC
-,-,TRBJ1-4,TRBV20-1,CSARVGRGVFF,TGCAGTGCTAGAGTGGGCAGAGGGGTGTTTTTT
-,TRBD1,TRBJ1-1,TRBV5-6,CASSLIPGGNTEAFF,TGTGCCAGCAGCTTGATCCCAGGGGGAAACACTGAAGCTTTCTTT
-,-,TRBJ1-3,TRBV19,CASSILGNAANTIYF,TGTGCCAGTAGTATATTGGGCAACGCGGCAAACACCATATATTTT
-,-,TRBJ2-3,TRBV5-1,CASSLQSAHTDTQYF,TGCGCCAGCAGCTTGCAGTCAGCTCACACAGATACGCAGTATTTT
-,-,TRBJ1-2,TRBV30,CAWSVPGARGYTF,TGTGCCTGGAGTGTACCGGGGGCGCGCGGCTACACCTTC
-,TRBD1,TRBJ1-6,TRBV5-1,CASSLSGTGNNSPLHF,TGCGCCAGCAGCCTTTCCGGGACAGGAAATAATTCACCCCTCCACTTT
-,-,TRBJ2-5,TRBV7-9,CASRLANQETQYF,TGTGCCAGCAGATTAGCGAATCAAGAGACCCAGTACTTC
-,TRBD1,TRBJ2-2,TRBV5-8,CASSHGTGETGELFF,TGTGCCAGCAGCCACGGGACAGGGGAAACCGGGGAGCTGTTTTTT
-,-,TRBJ1-1,TRBV11-3,CASSLRGDTEAFF,TGTGCCAGCAGCTTGCGGGGAGACACTGAAGCTTTCTTT
-,-,TRBJ2-3,TRBV6-5,CASSYRQGTDTQYF,TGTGCCAGCAGTTACCGGCAGGGAACAGATACGCAGTATTTT
-,-,TRBJ2-5,TRBV19,CASSKLRTTETQYF,TGTGCCAGTAGTAAGTTAAGGACAACGGAGACCCAGTACTTC
few,-,TRBJ1-6,TRBV27,CASSLSQGLNSPLHF,TGTGCCAGCAGTTTAAGCCAGGGGCTCAATTCACCCCTCCACTTT
-,-,TRBJ1-6,TRBV5-1,CASSLEARPLHF,TGCGCCAGCAGCTTGGAGGCCAGACCCCTCCACTTT
few,TRBD1,TRBJ1-5,TRBV7-8,CASSPRTGNRDQPQHF,TGTGCCAGCAGCCCCCGGACAGGGAATAGGGATCAGCCCCAGCATTTT
-,-,TRBJ2-6,TRBV11-3,CASSPRANSGANVLTF,TGTGCCAGCAGCCCCCGGGCTAACTCTGGGGCCAACGTCCTGACTTTC
-,-,TRBJ1-1,TRBV3-1/TRBV3-2,CASSLDQTEAFF,TGTGCCAGCAGCCTCGACCAAACTGAAGCTTTCTTT
few,-,TRBJ1-5,TRBV7-2,CASSQDSLSNQPQHF,TGTGCCAGCAGCCAAGACAGTTTAAGCAATCAGCCCCAGCATTTT
-,-,TRBJ2-2,TRBV19,CASSRGFGTNTGELFF,TGTGCCAGTAGTAGGGGCTTTGGTACGAACACCGGGGAGCTGTTTTTT
-,-,TRBJ2-7,TRBV7-9,CASSLPGLPPYEQYF,TGTGCCAGCAGCTTACCAGGCCTACCTCCCTACGAGCAGTACTTC
-,-,TRBJ2-3,TRBV14,CASTEGPFRGGSGDTQYF,TGTGCCAGCACCGAGGGGCCCTTTAGGGGGGGCTCTGGAGATACGCAGTATTTT
few,-,TRBJ2-1,TRBV5-1,CASRPQGSYNEQFF,TGCGCCAGCAGACCCCAGGGGTCCTACAATGAGCAGTTCTTC
-,TRBD2,TRBJ2-1,TRBV5-1,CASSPLGGSGGSSSYNEQFF,TGCGCCAGCAGCCCCCTAGGGGGTAGCGGGGGGTCGAGCTCCTACAATGAGCAGTTCTTC
-,TRBD1,TRBJ2-7,TRBV2,CASQLKPGQPYEQYF,TGTGCCAGCCAGCTCAAACCGGGACAGCCCTACGAGCAGTACTTC
-,TRBD1,TRBJ2-7,TRBV6-5,CASREDREVNEQYF,TGTGCCAGCAGGGAGGACAGGGAGGTCAACGAGCAGTACTTC
-,-,TRBJ1-1,TRBV2,CASSEAGNTEAFF,TGTGCCAGCAGTGAAGCGGGGAACACTGAAGCTTTCTTT
-,-,TRBJ2-7,TRBV15,CATSRQGNEQYF,TGTGCCACCAGCAGGCAGGGGAACGAGCAGTACTTC
-,-,TRBJ1-2,TRBV2,CASRTFISGDQKGYTF,TGTGCCAGCAGAACCTTCATATCGGGGGACCAGAAGGGCTACACCTTC
-,-,TRBJ2-6,TRBV2,CASSESRVSGANVLTF,TGTGCCAGCAGTGAAAGTAGGGTTTCTGGGGCCAACGTCCTGACTTTC
-,-,TRBJ2-7,TRBV2,CASIGSLYEQYF,TGTGCCAGCATCGGCAGCCTCTACGAGCAGTACTTC
-,-,TRBJ1-6,TRBV5-1,CASSPEGNSPLHF,TGCGCCAGCAGCCCTGAGGGGAATTCACCCCTCCACTTT
-,-,TRBJ1-1,TRBV5-1,CASSLEGGRTEAFF,TGCGCCAGCAGCTTGGAGGGGGGTAGGACTGAAGCTTTCTTT
-,TRBD2,TRBJ2-1,TRBV7-9,CASSLRPSGTFFNEQFF,TGTGCCAGCAGCTTACGTCCGAGCGGGACCTTCTTCAATGAGCAGTTCTTC
-,-,TRBJ2-1,TRBV6-2/TRBV6-3,CASSYRSRGGQQFF,TGTGCCAGCAGTTACCGATCACGGGGAGGTCAGCAGTTCTTC
-,-,TRBJ1-1,TRBV6-5,CASSSNRVPEAFF,TGTGCCAGCAGTTCGAACAGGGTCCCTGAAGCTTTCTTT
-,TRBD2,TRBJ2-1,TRBV6-4,CASSDSGLANNEQFF,TGTGCCAGCAGTGACTCGGGACTAGCCAACAATGAGCAGTTCTTC
-,-,TRBJ2-2,TRBV18,CASSPIPGSSTGELFF,TGTGCCAGCTCACCAATCCCAGGGTCGAGCACCGGGGAGCTGTTTTTT
-,TRBD1,TRBJ2-7,TRBV5-1,CASSLTGTGAYEQYF,TGCGCCAGCAGCTTGACCGGGACAGGGGCCTACGAGCAGTACTTC
-,-,TRBJ2-7,TRBV5-1,CASSPISGGSYEQYF,TGCGCCAGCAGCCCCATTTCTGGGGGATCCTACGAGCAGTACTTC
-,TRBD1,TRBJ2-7,TRBV19,CASQPGQGYEQYF,TGTGCCAGTCAGCCGGGACAGGGTTACGAGCAGTACTTC
-,-,TRBJ1-5,TRBV6-5,CASGMSGNQPQHF,TGTGCCAGCGGGATGAGTGGCAATCAGCCCCAGCATTTT
-,TRBD2,TRBJ2-2,TRBV24-1,CATSDVAGNPGELFF,TGTGCCACCAGTGATGTAGCGGGAAACCCTGGGGAGCTGTTTTTT
once,TRBD1,TRBJ1-1,TRBV30,CAWSVMGQGRAFF,TGTGCCTGGAGTGTTATGGGACAGGGGAGAGCTTTCTTT